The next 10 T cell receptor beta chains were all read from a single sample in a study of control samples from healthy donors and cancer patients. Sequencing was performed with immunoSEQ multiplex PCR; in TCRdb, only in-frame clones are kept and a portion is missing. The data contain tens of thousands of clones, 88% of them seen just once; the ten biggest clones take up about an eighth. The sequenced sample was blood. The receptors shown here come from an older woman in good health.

The CDR3 here is CATSRAYPGKEWGSVRETQYF. The CDR3 bases are TGTGCCACCAGCAGAGCTTACCCGGGGAAGGAATGGGGGTCCGTCCGGGAGACCCAGTACTTC. The rearrangement uses TRBV15 and TRBJ2-5; perhaps D is TRBD1 or TRBD2 (5 bases each). Trimming took 1 base from V and 5 from J, leaving 32 bases between them. This CDR3 spans 21 amino acids. Germline values: CDR1 LNHNV, CDR2 YYDKDF (reference sequence).

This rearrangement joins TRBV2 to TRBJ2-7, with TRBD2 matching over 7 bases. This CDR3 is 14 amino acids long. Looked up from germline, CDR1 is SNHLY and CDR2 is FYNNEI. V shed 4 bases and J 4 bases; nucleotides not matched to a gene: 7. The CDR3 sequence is CASSGSSGSYEQYF. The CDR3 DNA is TGTGCCAGCAGTGGTTCTAGCGGCTCTTACGAGCAGTACTTC.

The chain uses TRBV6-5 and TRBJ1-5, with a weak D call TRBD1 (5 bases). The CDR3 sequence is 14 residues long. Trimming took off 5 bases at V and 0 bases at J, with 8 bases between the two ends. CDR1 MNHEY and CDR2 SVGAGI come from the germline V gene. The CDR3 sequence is CASSPTDSNQPQHF. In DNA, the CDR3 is TGTGCCAGCAGTCCGACAGATAGCAATCAGCCCCAGCATTTT.

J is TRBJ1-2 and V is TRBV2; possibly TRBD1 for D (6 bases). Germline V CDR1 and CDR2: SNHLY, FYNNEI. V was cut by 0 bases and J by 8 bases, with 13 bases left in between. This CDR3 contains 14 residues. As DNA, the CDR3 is TGTGCCAGCAGTGAAGCGCATGGGGGGCGAGGCTACACCTTC. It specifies CASSEAHGGRGYTF.

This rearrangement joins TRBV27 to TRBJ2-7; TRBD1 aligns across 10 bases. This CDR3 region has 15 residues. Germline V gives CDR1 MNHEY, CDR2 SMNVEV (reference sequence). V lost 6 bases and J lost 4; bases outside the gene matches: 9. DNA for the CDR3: TGTGCCAGCAGCCGAGGGACAGGGGCCCCTTACGAGCAGTACTTC. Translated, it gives CASSRGTGAPYEQYF.

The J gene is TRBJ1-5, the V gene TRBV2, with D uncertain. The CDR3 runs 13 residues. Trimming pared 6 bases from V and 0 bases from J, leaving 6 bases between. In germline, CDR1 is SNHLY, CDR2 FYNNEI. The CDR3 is CASRQYSNQPQHF. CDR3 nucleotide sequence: TGTGCCAGCAGGCAGTATAGCAATCAGCCCCAGCATTTT.

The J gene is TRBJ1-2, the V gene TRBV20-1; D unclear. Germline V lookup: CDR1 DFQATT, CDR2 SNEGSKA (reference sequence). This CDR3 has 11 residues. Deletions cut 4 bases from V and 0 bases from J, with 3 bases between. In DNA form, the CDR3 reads TGCAGTGCTAATTCTAACTATGGCTACACCTTC. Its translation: CSANSNYGYTF.

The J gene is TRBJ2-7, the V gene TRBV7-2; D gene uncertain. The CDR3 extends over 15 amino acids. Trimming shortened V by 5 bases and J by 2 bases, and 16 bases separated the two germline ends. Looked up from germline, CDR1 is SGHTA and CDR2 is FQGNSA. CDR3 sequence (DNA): TGTGCCAGCAGCCCCTCCCCCCCGGTGACCTACGAGCAGTACTTC. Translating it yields CASSPSPPVTYEQYF.

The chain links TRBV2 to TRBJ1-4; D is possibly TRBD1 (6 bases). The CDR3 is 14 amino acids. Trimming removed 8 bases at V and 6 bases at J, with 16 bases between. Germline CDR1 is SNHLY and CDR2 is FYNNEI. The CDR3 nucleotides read TGTGCCAGCGGGAAGGGGGGCGCGGATGAAAAACTGTTTTTT. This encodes CASGKGGADEKLFF.

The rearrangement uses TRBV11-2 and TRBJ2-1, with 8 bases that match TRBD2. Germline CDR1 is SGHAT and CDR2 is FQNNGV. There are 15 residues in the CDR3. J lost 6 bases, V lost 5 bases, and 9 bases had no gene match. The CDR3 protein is CASSPSGRAGNEQFF. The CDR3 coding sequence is TGTGCCAGCAGCCCCAGCGGGAGAGCGGGCAATGAGCAGTTCTTC.